The rows below give T cell receptor beta chains drawn from one sample of a study of cytomegalovirus exposure and HLA in healthy donors. Some clones are missing from TCRdb's copy, which holds only in-frame ones; the method was immunoSEQ multiplex PCR. The sample consists of roughly 200,000 clones, around 80% of them appearing once. Sequenced: PBMCs. All receptors come from a young man in good health and CMV-seronegative. Each CDR3 is given with its conserved first and last residue. Fields, in order: D gene, J gene, V gene, clone size, CDR3 protein, CDR3 DNA. A D gene is named only where the DNA matches it firmly. A clone size is listed for some rows: how often the clone was seen (once, few, many), or a class if it is expanded.

>-|TRBJ1-1|TRBV25-1|-
CASSDLLNTEAFF
TGTGCCAGCAGTGACCTATTGAACACTGAAGCTTTCTTT
>TRBD2|TRBJ2-7|TRBV29-1|-
CSVGTGTTGGEQYF
TGCAGCGTTGGAACCGGAACGACGGGGGGCGAGCAGTACTTC
>-|TRBJ2-1|TRBV6-1|-
CASRDYWNEQFF
TGTGCCAGCAGGGACTACTGGAATGAGCAGTTCTTC
>TRBD2|TRBJ2-1|TRBV2|-
CASTLAGGGDEQFF
TGTGCCAGCACGCTAGCGGGAGGGGGGGATGAGCAGTTCTTC
>-|TRBJ2-7|TRBV6-1|-
CASSPAGLGEQYF
TGTGCCAGCAGTCCCGCCGGACTCGGCGAGCAGTACTTC
>TRBD2|TRBJ2-2|TRBV7-9|-
CSSSSLRTSGSTGELFF
TGTTCCAGCAGCTCCTTAAGGACTAGCGGGAGCACCGGGGAGCTGTTTTTT
>-|TRBJ1-3|TRBV5-1|few
CASSLDDSLYSGNTIYF
TGCGCCAGCAGCTTGGACGACAGCCTGTACTCTGGAAACACCATATATTTT
>TRBD2|TRBJ2-2|TRBV5-1|few
CASSLAGGPGTGELFF
TGCGCCAGCAGCTTAGCGGGAGGGCCGGGCACCGGGGAGCTGTTTTTT
>-|TRBJ1-1|TRBV9|few
CASSVEGTNTEAFF
TGTGCCAGCAGCGTGGAGGGCACGAACACTGAAGCTTTCTTT
>-|TRBJ2-1|TRBV23-1|-
CASSQLEQFF
TGCGCCAGCAGTCAGTTAGAGCAGTTCTTC
>TRBD1|TRBJ1-2|TRBV4-1|few
CASSQAKQGYGGYTF
TGCGCCAGCAGCCAGGCTAAACAGGGGTACGGCGGCTACACCTTC
>TRBD1|TRBJ2-7|TRBV18|-
CASSPGQDSYEQYF
TGTGCCAGCTCGCCGGGACAGGACTCCTACGAGCAGTACTTC